This T cell receptor (beta chain) stems from a study of human T cells and chemical hapten exposure. Time point defined: patch test 2, 6 weeks after DPC sensitization. Indicated treatment: therapeutic diphenylcyclopropenone sensitization with weekly scalp DPC. With 3 bases removed from V and 4 bases from J, the gap between germline ends came to 13 bases. The CDR3 sequence is 15 residues long. The germline V gene has CDR1 MNHEY and CDR2 SVGEGT. TCRdb ran MiXCR on the RACE reads and lists one entry per CDR3 protein. The profile shows a few hundred thousand distinct CDR3 sequences, about 6% of them singletons. This clonotype has at least ten counts.

This TCR was sampled from a woman aged 18 to 35 with alopecia areata. Some clones in this sample may be carry-over from other donors' samples. The chain combines TRBV6-2 or TRBV6-3 with TRBJ2-1; a weak D match, TRBD2 (6 bases). The sample consisted of whole blood, taken in connection with sensitization to the hapten diphenylcyclopropenone (DPC). The CDR3 reads CASSYRSGGYNEQFF. DNA for the CDR3: TGTGCCAGCAGTTATAGGTCCGGGGGATACAATGAGCAGTTCTTC.